These T cell receptor beta chains were read from a single sample in a study of T-cell reconstitution after alpha-beta-depleted transplantation in children. TCRdb reprocessed the PCR reads via MiXCR and lists one record per CDR3 protein. The sample yields approximately 980,000 distinct CDR3 sequences, roughly 31% seen once. This specimen was PBMCs, mostly from graft donor cells, taken 360 days after TCRalphabeta/CD19-depleted stem cell transplant. These receptors all come from a boy in the first two years of life who had a stem cell transplant for SCID, so the T cells may come from the graft donor. CDR3s include the opening cysteine and the closing phenylalanine or tryptophan. The order of the fields is D gene, J gene, clone size, CDR3 length, V gene, CDR3 DNA, CDR3 protein. A D gene is named only where the DNA matches it firmly. Some rows mark clone size as missing; the rest say once, few, many or name a class of expanded clone.

- TRBJ2-2 - 14 TRBV4-2 TGTGCCAGCAGCCAAGGACCCAACACCGGGGAGCTGTTTTTT CASSQGPNTGELFF
TRBD1 TRBJ2-7 - 13 TRBV5-1 TGCGCCAGCAGCTCGACAGGGCCTGACGAGCAGTACTTC CASSSTGPDEQYF
- TRBJ2-5 - 14 TRBV20-1 TGCAGTGCTGACCGGACGGGTCTGCAAGAGACCCAGTACTTC CSADRTGLQETQYF
TRBD1 TRBJ1-4 few 16 TRBV7-2 TGTGCCAGCAGCTTCCTCTCGGGACAGGTTAATGAAAAACTGTTTTTT CASSFLSGQVNEKLFF
- TRBJ2-7 - 14 TRBV7-9 TGTGCCAGCAGCCCCAGTCGGCTGACCTACGAGCAGTACTTC CASSPSRLTYEQYF
- TRBJ2-1 few 14 TRBV20-1 TGCAGTGCAAACGGACCGACAGACGACGATGAGCAGTTCTTC CSANGPTDDDEQFF
TRBD1 TRBJ1-1 few 15 TRBV29-1 TGCAGCGCAAAGTGGACAGGGGGCCCGTCGGATAGAGCTTTCTTT CSAKWTGGPSDRAFF
TRBD1 TRBJ1-1 - 16 TRBV12-3/TRBV12-4 TGTGCCAGCAGTTTATCAATACGGACAGGGAACACTGAAGCTTTCTTT CASSLSIRTGNTEAFF
- TRBJ1-2 - 11 TRBV30 TGTGCCTGGACTTCCTTAGGGGGCTACACCTTC CAWTSLGGYTF
- TRBJ2-3 - 14 TRBV6-1 TGTGCCAGCAGCCCTAACCAGGGTTTAGATACGCAGTATTTT CASSPNQGLDTQYF
- TRBJ1-4 few 11 TRBV29-1 TGCAGCGTCCTAGGGGGAGGAAAACTGTTTTTT CSVLGGGKLFF
- TRBJ1-2 once 14 TRBV4-2 TGTGCCAGCAGCCAAGATCTCCGGGGGGCCGGCTACACCTTC CASSQDLRGAGYTF
TRBD2 TRBJ2-1 - 15 TRBV7-2 TGTGCCAGCAGCGACTCTAGCGGATCGGGGAATGAGCAGTTCTTC CASSDSSGSGNEQFF
- TRBJ1-3 - 16 TRBV12-5 TGTGCTAGTGGTTTTATCGTGGAGGGAGGGACAAACACCATATATTTT CASGFIVEGGTNTIYF
- TRBJ2-7 - 11 TRBV12-3/TRBV12-4 TGTGCCAGCAGTCAAGCTAGGGAGCAGTACTTC CASSQAREQYF
TRBD1 TRBJ2-3 - 16 TRBV12-3/TRBV12-4 TGTGCCAGCAGTCGAGGGACAGGGGTGAGCACAGATACGCAGTATTTT CASSRGTGVSTDTQYF
TRBD2 TRBJ2-7 few 16 TRBV6-5 TGTGCCAGCAGTAACCCCCTAGCGGGCGTCTCCTACGAGCAGTACTTC CASSNPLAGVSYEQYF
- TRBJ2-5 - 15 TRBV4-2 TGTGCCAGCAGCCAAGATCCAAAGGGTCTAGAGACCCAGTACTTC CASSQDPKGLETQYF
TRBD1 TRBJ1-1 few 15 TRBV5-1 TGCGCCAGCACCGGGGGACAGGGGATGAACACTGAAGCTTTCTTT CASTGGQGMNTEAFF
TRBD2 TRBJ2-1 - 14 TRBV12-3/TRBV12-4 TGTGCCAGCAGTGTAGCGGGGGGCTACAATGAGCAGTTCTTC CASSVAGGYNEQFF
- TRBJ2-7 - 14 TRBV18 TGTGCCAGCTCACCCGGGGGACCCACATACGAGCAGTACTTC CASSPGGPTYEQYF
- TRBJ2-2 - 19 TRBV4-2 TGTGCCAGCAGCCAAGGAATATTTACAGGGTCGAAGGGGACCGGGGAGCTGTTTTTT CASSQGIFTGSKGTGELFF
- TRBJ1-4 - 15 TRBV9 TGTGCCAGCAGCGTAGAGGGTAGGAGTGGTGAAAAACTGTTTTTT CASSVEGRSGEKLFF
TRBD1 TRBJ1-1 - 14 TRBV2 TGTGCCAGCAGGCGGGACAGGGGGCTCGCTGAAGCTTTCTTT CASRRDRGLAEAFF
TRBD2 TRBJ2-1 - 15 TRBV5-1 TGCGCCAGCCGGAGTAGCGGGGGCTCTGGGGATGAGCAGTTCTTC CASRSSGGSGDEQFF
- TRBJ2-1 few 11 TRBV24-1 TGTGCCACCAGTGCAGGGACTGAGCAGTTCTTC CATSAGTEQFF
- TRBJ2-2 - 16 TRBV12-3/TRBV12-4 TGTGCCAGCAGTTTAGCGCTTTACACAAACACCGGGGAGCTGTTTTTT CASSLALYTNTGELFF
- TRBJ2-3 - 16 TRBV13 TGTGCCAGCAGCTTAAGGGGGGACCCTAGCACAGATACGCAGTATTTT CASSLRGDPSTDTQYF
- TRBJ1-2 - 13 TRBV28 TGTGCCAGCAGTTTACTAGGGTACTATGGCTACACCTTC CASSLLGYYGYTF
- TRBJ2-1 few 16 TRBV5-1 TGCGCCAGCACCCGGGGGGAGGGGGCCTCCTACAATGAGCAGTTCTTC CASTRGEGASYNEQFF
TRBD2 TRBJ2-1 few 16 TRBV11-1 TGTGCCAGCAGCCACCGGGGGGAAGGAACCTACAATGAGCAGTTCTTC CASSHRGEGTYNEQFF
- TRBJ2-1 - 13 TRBV4-1 TGCGCCAGCAGCCAAGATAGGGACGGGCATCGGTTCTTC CASSQDRDGHRFF
TRBD2 TRBJ2-1 - 15 TRBV5-1 TGCGCCAGCAGCAGGACTAGCGGGGGAAACGGTGAGCAGTTCTTC CASSRTSGGNGEQFF
- TRBJ2-3 few 16 TRBV7-9 TGTGCCAGCAGCTTATTTCGTGGGGAACCCCCAGATACGCAGTATTTT CASSLFRGEPPDTQYF
- TRBJ2-2 - 11 TRBV24-1 TGTGCCACCAGTGCAGGCGGGGAGCTGTTTTTT CATSAGGELFF
TRBD1 TRBJ2-1 - 15 TRBV12-3/TRBV12-4 TGTGCCAGCAGGGTGGGACAGGGAATCTACAATGAGCAGTTCTTC CASRVGQGIYNEQFF
- TRBJ1-1 - 14 TRBV7-2 TGTGCCAGCAGCGACCAGACAGCGAACACTGAAGCTTTCTTT CASSDQTANTEAFF
- TRBJ2-3 - 15 TRBV27 TGTGCCAGCAGTTTGGGCGGGGCGTACACAGATACGCAGTATTTT CASSLGGAYTDTQYF
TRBD2 TRBJ2-1 few 15 TRBV20-1 TGCAGTGCTGGGGTAGCGGGGGTTCTTAACAATGAGCAGTTCTTC CSAGVAGVLNNEQFF
TRBD2 TRBJ2-3 - 20 TRBV5-1 TGCGCCAGCAGCTTTAAGATCCTAGCGGGGGGGCCGGTCAACGCAGATACGCAGTATTTT CASSFKILAGGPVNADTQYF
- TRBJ1-1 - 14 TRBV20-1 TGCAGTGCTAGAGATCGGGCAGGGCTTACTGAAGCTTTCTTT CSARDRAGLTEAFF
- TRBJ2-2 - 16 TRBV9 TGTGCCAGCAGCGTGGACTGGAAGACGAACACCGGGGAGCTGTTTTTT CASSVDWKTNTGELFF
- TRBJ2-1 few 15 TRBV11-1 TGTGCCAGCAGCTTACATCCTCGCCGCGGCAATGAGCAGTTCTTC CASSLHPRRGNEQFF
TRBD1 TRBJ1-1 - 16 TRBV4-3 TGCGCCAGCAGCCAAGATTGGAACAGGGGGAACACTGAAGCTTTCTTT CASSQDWNRGNTEAFF
- TRBJ2-4 - 12 TRBV20-1 TGCAGTGCAAAGGTGGCCAAAAACATTCAGTACTTC CSAKVAKNIQYF
- TRBJ2-7 few 11 TRBV6-5 TGTGCCAGCACACTCTTGGGGGAGCAGTACTTC CASTLLGEQYF
- TRBJ2-5 few 14 TRBV20-1 TGCAGTGCTAGCGCGGGGGCTCTTGTGGAGACCCAGTACTTC CSASAGALVETQYF
TRBD2 TRBJ2-3 few 18 TRBV5-1 TGCGCCAGCAGCTTGGCGGGGGGAACCGCCGCTGACACAGATACGCAGTATTTT CASSLAGGTAADTDTQYF
- TRBJ2-1 - 15 TRBV27 TGTGCCAGCAGAGCCGGGGTACGGGACCCCAATGAGCAGTTCTTC CASRAGVRDPNEQFF
TRBD1 TRBJ2-3 few 15 TRBV29-1 TGCAGCGTCGAGACAGGGACCTCTAGCACAGATACGCAGTATTTT CSVETGTSSTDTQYF
- TRBJ1-3 - 13 TRBV7-6 TGTGCCATACGGGGAGGGTATGGAAACACCATATATTTT CAIRGGYGNTIYF
- TRBJ2-7 - 18 TRBV4-1 TGCGCCAGCAGCAGAAGGGCCGGGGGAGAGACAGGGTCCTACGAGCAGTACTTC CASSRRAGGETGSYEQYF